The rows below give T cell receptor beta chains drawn from one sample of a study of control samples from healthy donors and cancer patients. The assay was immunoSEQ multiplex PCR, and TCRdb's table has in-frame clones only and misses some. The sample holds roughly 90,000 clones, roughly four fifths seen once. What was sequenced was blood. Every receptor here comes from a woman aged 55-69 years in good health. Both conserved end residues are part of each CDR3. The order of the fields is D gene, J gene, V gene, clone size, CDR3 DNA, CDR3 protein. D genes are given only for firm matches. Rows may omit the clone size; those that give it use once, few, many or a size class.

D: NA; J: TRBJ1-2; V: TRBV3-1/TRBV3-2; size: NA; DNA: TGTGCCAGCAGCCAATCCGGGGGGCACTATGGCTACACCTTC; CDR3: CASSQSGGHYGYTF
D: TRBD2; J: TRBJ2-7; V: TRBV7-9; size: NA; DNA: TGTGCCAGCAGCATACCGGCGGGGATAGCGGGATGCGACTACGAGCAGTACTTC; CDR3: CASSIPAGIAGCDYEQYF
D: NA; J: TRBJ1-1; V: TRBV11-1; size: NA; DNA: TGTGCCAGCAGCTTATCCCTAAACACTGAAGCTTTCTTT; CDR3: CASSLSLNTEAFF
D: NA; J: TRBJ2-6; V: TRBV3-1/TRBV3-2; size: few; DNA: TGTGCCAGCAGCCTTGCCCACAGCAGCTCTGGGGCCAACGTCCTGACTTTC; CDR3: CASSLAHSSSGANVLTF
D: NA; J: TRBJ1-1; V: TRBV12-3/TRBV12-4; size: NA; DNA: TGTGCCAGCAGTCGGACTCTGAACACTGAAGCTTTCTTT; CDR3: CASSRTLNTEAFF
D: NA; J: TRBJ1-1; V: TRBV9; size: NA; DNA: TGTGCCAGCAGCGTCATTGATTGGAACACTGAAGCTTTCTTT; CDR3: CASSVIDWNTEAFF
D: TRBD1; J: TRBJ2-2; V: TRBV5-1; size: NA; DNA: TGCGCCAGCAGCCCAGGGGACAGCCTCACCGGGGAGCTGTTTTTT; CDR3: CASSPGDSLTGELFF
D: NA; J: TRBJ1-2; V: TRBV5-1; size: NA; DNA: TGCGCCAGCAGCCCAGGGGTAGCTAACTATGGCTACACCTTC; CDR3: CASSPGVANYGYTF
D: NA; J: TRBJ2-2; V: TRBV2; size: NA; DNA: TGTGCCAGCGGGGGCCCGAACACCGGGGAGCTGTTTTTT; CDR3: CASGGPNTGELFF
D: TRBD1; J: TRBJ2-7; V: TRBV25-1; size: few; DNA: TGTGCCAGCAGGGGACAGGGGGCCTACGAGCAGTACTTC; CDR3: CASRGQGAYEQYF